One TCR beta chain is described in this entry. Its matching antigen is unknown. Other nucleotide sequences in the sample specify the same CDR3. Donors were Caucasian adults residing in Nashville, Tennessee, USA. The data were taken from a study of shared clonotypes between healthy human individuals. Profiling relied on immunoSEQ multiplex PCR, and the TCRdb table lists in-frame clones only, not all of them. This table holds under 300,000 clones, about 65% found once. Study-wide results and caveats: In general, naive subsets displayed greater estimated richness than memory subsets did. Naive CD4 clonotypes were shared across a handful of donors at roughly 4.6%.

V lost 3 bases and J lost 0; bases outside the gene matches: 2. The germline V gene has CDR1 SGHRS and CDR2 YFSETQ. There are 15 residues in the CDR3. The sequenced material came from memory CD4+ T cells sorted from blood. Stated subset: CD45RA-negative fraction. The V and J genes are TRBV5-1 and TRBJ2-2; 7 nucleotides line up with TRBD1. This sequence originates from a man under 40 in good health. The CDR3 sequence is CASSSGTANTGELFF. The CDR3 DNA is TGCGCCAGCAGCTCGGGGACAGCGAACACCGGGGAGCTGTTTTTT.